The source of this TCR beta chain is a study of glioma-infiltrating T cells. Study outcomes and limitations: Tissue-blood divergence was below expectation in non-neoplastic patients, above in gliomas.

The iRepertoire nested amplicon-rescue multiplex PCR amplified TCR alpha and beta CDR3s from RNA. Input was about 95-400 ng of tissue mRNA or PBMC total RNA. TCRdb processed the multiplex PCR reads anew with MiXCR; each CDR3 protein has one entry. The data hold roughly 100,000 distinct CDR3 sequences, with approximately 28% observed a single time. This clonotype was observed many times. Its antigen is not known. The sequence derives from a human donor with low-grade glioma or glioblastoma, undergoing nonglioma brain surgery, or in good health (not recorded which). The sample comprised glioma tissue, nonneoplastic brain tissue, or PBMCs (not recorded which).

The CDR3 sequence is CATMGAGEDTQYF. CDR3 DNA: TGTGCCACCATGGGGGCGGGTGAAGATACGCAGTATTTT. V and J are TRBV24-1 and TRBJ2-3; possible D gene TRBD1, 6 bases. Trimming took 8 bases from V and 5 from J, leaving 13 bases between them. Germline V CDR1 and CDR2: KGHDR, SFDVKD. The CDR3 covers 13 residues.